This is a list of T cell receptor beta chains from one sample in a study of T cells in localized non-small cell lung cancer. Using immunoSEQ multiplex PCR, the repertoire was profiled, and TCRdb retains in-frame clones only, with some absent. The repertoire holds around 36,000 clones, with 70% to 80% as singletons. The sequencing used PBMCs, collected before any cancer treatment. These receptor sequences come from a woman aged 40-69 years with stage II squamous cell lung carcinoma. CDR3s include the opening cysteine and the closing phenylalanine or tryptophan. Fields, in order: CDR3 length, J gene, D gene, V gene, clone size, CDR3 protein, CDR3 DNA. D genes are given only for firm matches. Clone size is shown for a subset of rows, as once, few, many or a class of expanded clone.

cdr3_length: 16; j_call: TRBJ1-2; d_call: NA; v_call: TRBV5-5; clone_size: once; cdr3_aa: CASSLGAGQATSGYTF; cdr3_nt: TGTGCCAGCAGCTTGGGGGCAGGACAAGCAACAAGCGGCTACACCTTC
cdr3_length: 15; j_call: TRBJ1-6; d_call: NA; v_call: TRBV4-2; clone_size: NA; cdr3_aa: CASSRDSNNNSPLHF; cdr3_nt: TGTGCCAGCAGCCGGGACTCAAACAATAATTCACCCCTCCACTTT
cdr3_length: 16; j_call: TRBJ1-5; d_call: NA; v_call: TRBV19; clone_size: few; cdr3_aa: CASSFRDIGGNQPQHF; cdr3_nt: TGTGCCAGTAGTTTCAGAGACATCGGGGGCAATCAGCCCCAGCATTTT
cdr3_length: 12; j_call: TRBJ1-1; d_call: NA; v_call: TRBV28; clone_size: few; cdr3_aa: CASSGVYTEAFF; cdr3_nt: TGTGCCAGCAGCGGGGTCTACACTGAAGCTTTCTTT
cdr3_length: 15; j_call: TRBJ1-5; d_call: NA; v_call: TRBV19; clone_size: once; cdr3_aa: CASSIAGASNQPQHF; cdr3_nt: TGTGCCAGTAGTATTGCAGGGGCTAGCAATCAGCCCCAGCATTTT
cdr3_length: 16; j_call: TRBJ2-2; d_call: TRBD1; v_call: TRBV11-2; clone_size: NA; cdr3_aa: CASSLWTGTNTGELFF; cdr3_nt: TGTGCCAGCAGCTTATGGACAGGGACGAACACCGGGGAGCTGTTTTTT
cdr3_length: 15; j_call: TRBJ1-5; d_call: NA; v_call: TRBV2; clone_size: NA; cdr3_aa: CASSGGGFSNQPQHF; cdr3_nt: TGTGCCAGCAGTGGGGGTGGGTTTAGCAATCAGCCCCAGCATTTT
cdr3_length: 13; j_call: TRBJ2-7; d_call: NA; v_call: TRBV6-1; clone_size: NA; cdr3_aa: CASTDRLGNEQYF; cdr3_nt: TGTGCCAGCACCGACCGGCTGGGAAACGAGCAGTACTTC
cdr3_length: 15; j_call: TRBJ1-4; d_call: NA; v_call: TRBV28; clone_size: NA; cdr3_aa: CASSPPQGSNEKLFF; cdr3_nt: TGTGCCAGCAGCCCTCCCCAGGGGTCAAATGAAAAACTGTTTTTT
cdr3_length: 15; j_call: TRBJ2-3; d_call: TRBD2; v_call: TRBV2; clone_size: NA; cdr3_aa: CASKDRGVSTDTQYF; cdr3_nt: TGTGCCAGCAAAGACCGGGGGGTAAGCACAGATACGCAGTATTTT
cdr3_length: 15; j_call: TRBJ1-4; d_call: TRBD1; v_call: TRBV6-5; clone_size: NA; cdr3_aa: CASSYGLDRDEKLFF; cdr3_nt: TGTGCCAGCAGTTACGGTCTGGACAGGGATGAAAAACTGTTTTTT
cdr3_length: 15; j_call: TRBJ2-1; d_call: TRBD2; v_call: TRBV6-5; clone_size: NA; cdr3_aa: CASTLTSGSSNEQFF; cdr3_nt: TGTGCCAGCACCCTGACTAGCGGGAGCTCAAATGAGCAGTTCTTC
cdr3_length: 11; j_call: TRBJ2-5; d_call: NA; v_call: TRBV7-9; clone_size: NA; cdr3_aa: CATGPQETQYF; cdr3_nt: TGTGCCACTGGGCCCCAAGAGACCCAGTACTTC
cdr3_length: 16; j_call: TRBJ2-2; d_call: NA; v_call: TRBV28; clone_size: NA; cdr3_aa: CASSLFGRGDRRELFF; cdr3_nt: TGTGCCAGCAGTTTATTTGGAAGGGGTGACCGTAGGGAGCTGTTTTTT
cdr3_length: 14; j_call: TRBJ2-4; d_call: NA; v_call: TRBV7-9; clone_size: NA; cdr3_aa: CASSLLLAKNIQYF; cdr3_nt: TGTGCCAGCAGCCTTTTACTGGCCAAAAACATTCAGTACTTC
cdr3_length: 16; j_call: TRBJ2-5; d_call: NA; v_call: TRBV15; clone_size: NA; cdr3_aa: CATSRDLIGQQETQYF; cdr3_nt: TGTGCCACCAGCAGAGATTTGATAGGGCAGCAAGAGACCCAGTACTTC
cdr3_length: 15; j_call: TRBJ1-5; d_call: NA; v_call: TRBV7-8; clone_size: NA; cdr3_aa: CASSLDLGGNQPQHF; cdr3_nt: TGTGCCAGCAGCTTAGATTTGGGCGGCAATCAGCCCCAGCATTTT
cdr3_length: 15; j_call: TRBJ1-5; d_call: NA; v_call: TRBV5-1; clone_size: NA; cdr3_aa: CASSLSGNGNQPQHF; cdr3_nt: TGCGCCAGCAGCTTGTCCGGGAACGGCAATCAGCCCCAGCATTTT
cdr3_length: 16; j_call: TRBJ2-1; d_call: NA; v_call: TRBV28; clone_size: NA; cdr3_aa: CASSPDGLGSYNEQFF; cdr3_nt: TGTGCCAGCAGTCCCGACGGTTTAGGAAGCTACAATGAGCAGTTCTTC
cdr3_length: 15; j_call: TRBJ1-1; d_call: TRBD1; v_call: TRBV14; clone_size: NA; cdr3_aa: CASSQDMRTGGEAFF; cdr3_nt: TGTGCCAGCAGCCAAGACATGCGGACAGGCGGTGAAGCTTTCTTT
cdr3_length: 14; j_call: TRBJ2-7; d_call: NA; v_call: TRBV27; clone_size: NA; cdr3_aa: CASSLGGWAYEQYF; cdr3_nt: TGTGCCAGCAGTTTAGGGGGGTGGGCATACGAGCAGTACTTC
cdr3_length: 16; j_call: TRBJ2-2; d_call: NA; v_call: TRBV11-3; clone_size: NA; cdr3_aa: CASSHRGGGSTGELFF; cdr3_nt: TGTGCCAGCAGCCACCGGGGAGGGGGGAGCACCGGGGAGCTGTTTTTT
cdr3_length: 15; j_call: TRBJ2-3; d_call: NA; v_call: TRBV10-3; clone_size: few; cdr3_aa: CAITDPGTVPDTQYF; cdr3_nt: TGTGCCATCACCGACCCCGGGACCGTCCCAGATACGCAGTATTTT
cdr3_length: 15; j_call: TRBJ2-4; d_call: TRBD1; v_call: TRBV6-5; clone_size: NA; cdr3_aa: CASRAGGSGKNIQYF; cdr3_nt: TGTGCCAGCAGGGCAGGGGGTTCTGGCAAAAACATTCAGTACTTC
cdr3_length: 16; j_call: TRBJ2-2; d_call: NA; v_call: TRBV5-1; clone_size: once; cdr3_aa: CASSLRWGGSTGELFF; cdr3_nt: TGCGCCAGCAGCTTGAGATGGGGAGGCAGCACCGGGGAGCTGTTTTTT
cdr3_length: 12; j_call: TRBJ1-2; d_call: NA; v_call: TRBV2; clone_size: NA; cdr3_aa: CARLHDDYGYTF; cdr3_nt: TGTGCCAGACTTCATGATGACTATGGCTACACCTTC
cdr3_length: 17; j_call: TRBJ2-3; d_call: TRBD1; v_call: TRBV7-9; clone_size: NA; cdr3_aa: CASSFLGTGTNTDTQYF; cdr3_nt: TGTGCCAGCAGCTTCCTTGGGACAGGTACCAACACAGATACGCAGTATTTT
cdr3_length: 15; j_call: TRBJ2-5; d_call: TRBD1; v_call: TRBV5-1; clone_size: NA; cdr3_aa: CASSPGQGIGETQYF; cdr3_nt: TGCGCCAGCAGCCCGGGACAGGGAATAGGAGAGACCCAGTACTTC
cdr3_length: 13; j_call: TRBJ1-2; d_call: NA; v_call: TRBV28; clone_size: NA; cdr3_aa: CASSLVGNYGYTF; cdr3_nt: TGTGCCAGCAGTTTGGTGGGAAACTATGGCTACACCTTC
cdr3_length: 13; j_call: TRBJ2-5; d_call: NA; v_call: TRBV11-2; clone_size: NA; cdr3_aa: CASSLRLEKTQYF; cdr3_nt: TGTGCCAGCAGCTTGAGACTAGAAAAGACCCAGTACTTC
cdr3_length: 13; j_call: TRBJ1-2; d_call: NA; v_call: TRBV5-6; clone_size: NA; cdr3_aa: CASSLNGNYGYTF; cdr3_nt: TGTGCCAGCAGCTTGAACGGCAACTATGGCTACACCTTC
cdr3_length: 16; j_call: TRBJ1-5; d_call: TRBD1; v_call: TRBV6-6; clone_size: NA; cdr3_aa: CASSTETGIEDQPQHF; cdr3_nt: TGTGCCAGCAGTACCGAGACAGGGATTGAGGATCAGCCCCAGCATTTT
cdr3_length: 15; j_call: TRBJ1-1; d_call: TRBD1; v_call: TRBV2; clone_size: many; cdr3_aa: CASSETGQGVTEAFF; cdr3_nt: TGTGCCAGCAGTGAAACGGGACAGGGGGTCACTGAAGCTTTCTTT